Sequencing of this T cell receptor beta chain was carried out in a study of radiation and T cells in renal cell carcinoma. The V end lost 1 base, the J end lost 6 bases, and 15 bases lay between the germline ends. CDR1 and CDR2 from the germline V gene are KGHSH and LQKENI. There are 15 residues in the CDR3. The data were produced by immunoSEQ multiplex PCR, yet TCRdb's version contains in-frame clones alone and is incomplete. The sample has roughly 61,000 clones; 70% to 80% are singletons. Broader study findings: From baseline, blood top tumor clonotypes peaked at 2 weeks post-radiation. No pretreatment tumor biopsies were available for baseline clonotypes.

Notes on this clone: Its target is unknown.

Time point noted: blood 4 weeks post-SBRT, at nephrectomy. Documented treatment: 15 Gy SBRT to primary tumor, nephrectomy 4 weeks later. Nephrectomy followed 15 Gy stereotactic body radiation by 4 weeks. Serial blood draws occurred at baseline and 2 and 4 weeks post-SBRT. The chain employs TRBV18 and TRBJ1-1; no clear D gene. Sequencing used blood, obtained from a patient whose treatment included radiotherapy and nephrectomy. The TCR was taken from a man aged 55-75 years with renal cell carcinoma. Here the CDR3 DNA reads TGTGCCAGCTCACCACGAGGGCTCCGGAGGTCTGAAGCTTTCTTT. Translated, it gives CASSPRGLRRSEAFF.